This T cell receptor beta chain stems from a study of Graves' ophthalmopathy and Graves' hyperthyroidism. Turning to the study itself: Upon initial diagnosis and before any treatment, peripheral blood was collected.

RNA transcripts were the template, and TCR beta CDR3 regions were amplified from them. First-round RT-PCR employed HTBI primers, with a second-round multiplex PCR after it. TCRdb ran MiXCR on the multiplex PCR reads and lists one entry per CDR3 protein. The table has under 350,000 distinct CDR3 sequences, 15% to 20% seen once. This clonotype was seen ten or more times. Diagnoses were established from clinical symptoms, serum thyroxine, TRAb, thyroid ultrasound and orbital computed tomography. The CDR3 has 15 residues. CDR1 and CDR2 (germline): MNHEY, SVGAGI. The ends lost 5 bases at V and 1 base at J; junction bases unmatched: 4.

The V and J genes are TRBV6-5 and TRBJ2-7, with 11 nucleotides matching TRBD2. Sequenced input: peripheral blood. The source is an adult man with Graves' ophthalmopathy. The CDR3 sequence is CASSTSGRGSYEQYF. The CDR3 coding sequence is TGTGCCAGCAGTACTAGCGGGAGAGGTTCCTACGAGCAGTACTTC.